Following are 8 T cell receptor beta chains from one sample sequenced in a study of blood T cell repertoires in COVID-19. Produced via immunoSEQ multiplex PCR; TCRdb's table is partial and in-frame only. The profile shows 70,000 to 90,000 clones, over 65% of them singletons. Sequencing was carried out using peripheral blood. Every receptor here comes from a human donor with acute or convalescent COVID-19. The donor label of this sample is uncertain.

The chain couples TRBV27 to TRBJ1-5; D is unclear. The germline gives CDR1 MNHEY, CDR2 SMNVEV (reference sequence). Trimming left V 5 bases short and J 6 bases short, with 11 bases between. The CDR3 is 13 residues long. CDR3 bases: TGTGCCAGCAGTCCCCAACCACTTCAGCCCCAGCATTTT. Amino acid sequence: CASSPQPLQPQHF.

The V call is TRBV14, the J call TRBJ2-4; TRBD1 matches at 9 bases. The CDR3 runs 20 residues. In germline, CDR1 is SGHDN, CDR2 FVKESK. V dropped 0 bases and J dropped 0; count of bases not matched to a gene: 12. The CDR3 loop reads CASSQDFLTGGQGAKNIQYF. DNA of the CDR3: TGTGCCAGCAGCCAAGACTTTCTCACAGGGGGCCAAGGAGCCAAAAACATTCAGTACTTC. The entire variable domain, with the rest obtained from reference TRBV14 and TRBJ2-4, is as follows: EAGVTQFPSHSVIEKGQTVTLRCDPISGHDNLYWYRRVMGKEIKFLLHFVKESKQDESGMPNNRFLAERTGGTYSTLKVQPAELEDSGVYFCASSQDFLTGGQGAKNIQYFGAGTRLSVL.

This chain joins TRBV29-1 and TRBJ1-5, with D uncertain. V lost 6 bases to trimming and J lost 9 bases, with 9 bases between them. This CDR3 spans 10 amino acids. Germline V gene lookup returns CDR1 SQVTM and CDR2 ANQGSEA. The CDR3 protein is CSVEGRPQHF. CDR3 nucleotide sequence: TGCAGCGTCGAGGGTCGGCCCCAGCATTTT.

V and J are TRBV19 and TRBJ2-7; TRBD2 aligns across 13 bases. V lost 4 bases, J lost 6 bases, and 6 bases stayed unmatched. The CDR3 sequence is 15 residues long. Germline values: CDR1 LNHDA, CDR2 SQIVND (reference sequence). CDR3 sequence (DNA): TGTGCCAGTAGTAGAGGACTAGCGGGAGTAGTCGAGCAGTACTTC. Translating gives CASSRGLAGVVEQYF.

The CDR3 DNA follows: TGTGCCAGCAGTTACGGGGGCGGACCCACTGAAGCTTTCTTT. Amino acid sequence: CASSYGGGPTEAFF. The chain combines TRBV6-5 with TRBJ1-1; tentative D call: TRBD1 (6 bases). CDR3 size: 14 residues. V was cut by 2 bases and J by 4 bases, with 11 bases left in between. The germline gives CDR1 MNHEY, CDR2 SVGAGI.

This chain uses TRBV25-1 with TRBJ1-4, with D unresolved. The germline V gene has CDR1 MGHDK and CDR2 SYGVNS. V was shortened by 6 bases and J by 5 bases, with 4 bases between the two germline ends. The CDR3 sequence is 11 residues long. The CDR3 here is CASSPNEKLFF. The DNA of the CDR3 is TGTGCCAGCAGCCCGAATGAAAAACTGTTTTTT. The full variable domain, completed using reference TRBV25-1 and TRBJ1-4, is EADIYQTPRYLVIGTGKKITLECSQTMGHDKMYWYQQDPGMELHLIHYSYGVNSTEKGDLSSESTVSRIRTEHFPLTLESARPSHTSQYLCASSPNEKLFFGSGTQLSVL.

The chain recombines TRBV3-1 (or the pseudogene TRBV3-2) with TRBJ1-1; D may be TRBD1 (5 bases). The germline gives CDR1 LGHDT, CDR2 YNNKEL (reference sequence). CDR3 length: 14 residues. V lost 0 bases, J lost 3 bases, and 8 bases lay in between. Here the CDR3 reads CASSQDIGDTEAFF. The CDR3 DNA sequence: TGTGCCAGCAGCCAAGATATAGGGGACACTGAAGCTTTCTTT.

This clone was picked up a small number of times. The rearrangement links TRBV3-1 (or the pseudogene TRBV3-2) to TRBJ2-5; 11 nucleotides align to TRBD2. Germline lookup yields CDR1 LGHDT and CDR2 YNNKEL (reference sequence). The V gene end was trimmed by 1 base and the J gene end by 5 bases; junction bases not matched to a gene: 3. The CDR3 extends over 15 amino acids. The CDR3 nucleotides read TGTGCCAGCAGCCAAGGACTAGCGGGAACCGAGACCCAGTACTTC. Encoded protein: CASSQGLAGTETQYF.